The entry below gives a single TCR beta chain sequence along with its context. The data originate from a study of blood T cell repertoires in COVID-19. Across the study: COVID-19 samples collected from the United States, Italy and Spain covered acute and convalescent phases. PBMCs, B-cell-depleted T cells, or T cells provided the cDNA or gDNA that made up the material.

In the original processing: The authors estimated nucleated cell counts from reference gene primer amplification. Profiled with immunoSEQ multiplex PCR; TCRdb holds only in-frame clones, not every one. The V and J calls and clone size were taken over from that table, and D and trimming were inferred from the DNA. The data contain 180,000 or so clones, approximately 89% of them singletons. The TCR was taken from a woman aged 60-70 years with acute or convalescent COVID-19. Sequencing input: peripheral blood.

The CDR3 loop is CASVIGRVNTGELFF. CDR3 in DNA: TGTGCCAGCGTTATAGGCCGGGTAAACACCGGGGAGCTGTTTTTT. This chain uses TRBV2 with TRBJ2-2, with D hard to call. V lost 8 bases and J lost 2, with 15 bases in between. The CDR3 contains 15 residues. Per the germline V gene, CDR1 is SNHLY and CDR2 is FYNNEI.